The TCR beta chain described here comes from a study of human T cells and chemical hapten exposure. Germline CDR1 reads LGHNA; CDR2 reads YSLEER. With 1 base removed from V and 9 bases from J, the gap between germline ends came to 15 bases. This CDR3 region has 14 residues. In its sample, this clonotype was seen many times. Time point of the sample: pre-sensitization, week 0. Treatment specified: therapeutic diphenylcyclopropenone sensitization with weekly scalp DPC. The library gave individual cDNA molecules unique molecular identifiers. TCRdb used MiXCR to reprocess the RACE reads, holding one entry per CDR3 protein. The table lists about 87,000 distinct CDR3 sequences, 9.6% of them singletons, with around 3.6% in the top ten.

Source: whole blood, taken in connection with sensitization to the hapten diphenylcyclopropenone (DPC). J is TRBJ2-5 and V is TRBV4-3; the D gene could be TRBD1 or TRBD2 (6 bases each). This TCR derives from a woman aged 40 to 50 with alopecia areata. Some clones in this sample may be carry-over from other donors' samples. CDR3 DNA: TGCGCCAGCAGCCAAGGGGGGGCGGGCTTGGCCCAGTACTTC. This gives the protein CASSQGGAGLAQYF.